The sequence of this TCR beta chain was determined in a study of graft-versus-host responses after intestinal transplantation. Study-wide background: Anti-thymocyte globulin induction, then tacrolimus and steroids for about three years, went to all recipients.

Method: immunoSEQ multiplex PCR; TCRdb's copy keeps in-frame clones and lacks some. The data contain 40,000 or so clones, about 96% of them singletons. Study outcomes and limitations: GvH clones detected in recipient marrow included some appearing first in ileum or blood. Researchers found peak circulating GvH clone levels linked to early post-transplant HvG declines.

Note on this clone: The antigen remains undetermined.

The germline V gene has CDR1 ENHRY and CDR2 SYGVKD. V lost 3 bases to trimming and J lost 2 bases; unmatched junction nucleotides: 4. This CDR3 is built from 14 residues. The sequenced sample was unstimulated CD8+ T cells sorted from spleen or lymph node cells, obtained before transplant. This TCR derives from a human donor who was the organ donor for an intestinal transplant. The chain employs TRBV10-3 and TRBJ2-7; TRBD2 matches at 7 bases. The CDR3 DNA reads TGTGCCATCAGTGATGGGCGGGGGACCTACGAGCAGTACTTC. Protein product: CAISDGRGTYEQYF.